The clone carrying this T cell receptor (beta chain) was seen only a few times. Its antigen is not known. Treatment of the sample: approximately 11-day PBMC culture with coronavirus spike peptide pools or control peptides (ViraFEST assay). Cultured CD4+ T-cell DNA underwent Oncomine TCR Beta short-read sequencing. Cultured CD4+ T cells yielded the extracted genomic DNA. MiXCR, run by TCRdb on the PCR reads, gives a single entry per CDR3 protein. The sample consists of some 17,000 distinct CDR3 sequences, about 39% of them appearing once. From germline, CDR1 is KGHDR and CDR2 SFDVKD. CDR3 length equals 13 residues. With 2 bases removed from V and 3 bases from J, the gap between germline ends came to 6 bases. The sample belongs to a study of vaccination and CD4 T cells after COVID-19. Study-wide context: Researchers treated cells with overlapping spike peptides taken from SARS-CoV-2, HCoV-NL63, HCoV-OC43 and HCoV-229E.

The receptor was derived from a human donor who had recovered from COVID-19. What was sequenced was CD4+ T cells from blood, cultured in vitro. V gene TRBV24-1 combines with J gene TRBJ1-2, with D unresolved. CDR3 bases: TGTGCCACCAGTGATTCTCGGGACTATGGCTACACCTTC. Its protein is CATSDSRDYGYTF.